The present T cell receptor beta chain was sequenced within a study of CD8+ T cells in alopecia areata. Trimming removed 8 bases at V and 9 bases at J, with 22 bases between. Germline lookup yields CDR1 SGHVS and CDR2 FQNEAQ. The CDR3 is made up of 14 amino acids. Extraction and reverse transcription of RNA yielded cDNA as the sequencing template. Generated by immunoSEQ multiplex PCR, the TCRdb table keeps only in-frame clones and is missing some. This sample has 40,000 to 50,000 clones, with just over 65% found just once. The treatment: oral pan-JAK inhibitor, 5-10 mg twice daily. This TCR came from a human donor with alopecia areata. Sequenced material: CD8+ T cells sorted from blood, taken at week 4, from a patient treated with tofacitinib. The chain carries TRBV7-8 and TRBJ2-5; D is perhaps TRBD2 (5 bases). CDR3 amino acids: CASRSGGGGWAQYF. In DNA form, the CDR3 reads TGTGCCAGCCGCTCTGGAGGAGGAGGTTGGGCCCAGTACTTC.